This is a list of T cell receptor beta chains from one sample in a study of T cell responses to AZD1222 COVID-19 vaccine. Sequencing was performed with immunoSEQ multiplex PCR; in TCRdb, only in-frame clones are kept and a portion is missing. The table records about 130,000 clones, 90% of them present only once. The sequencing here drew on peripheral blood, taken on day 0 of AZD1222 vaccination. The receptors shown here come from an adult in good health. Both conserved end residues are part of each CDR3. Each record gives: J gene, D gene, clone size, V gene, CDR3 DNA, CDR3 protein. D genes are given only for firm matches. Not every row has a clone size; where given, it reads once, few, many or a size class.

TRBJ2-1	-	-	TRBV29-1	TGCAGCGTTGAGGGGCTTCGCATAAGCTCCTACAATGAGCAGTTCTTC	CSVEGLRISSYNEQFF
TRBJ1-6	TRBD1	few	TRBV19	TGTGCCAGTACCGGGACAGGGGGATCACCCCTCCACTTT	CASTGTGGSPLHF
TRBJ1-5	-	-	TRBV7-9	TGTGCCAGCAGCTTAGCTACGGGACCGGGACGCAATCAGCCCCAGCATTTT	CASSLATGPGRNQPQHF
TRBJ2-7	TRBD1	-	TRBV13	TGTGCCAGCAGCGCCCTTGGGACAGGGCGCGAGCAGTACTTC	CASSALGTGREQYF
TRBJ2-2	-	-	TRBV10-1	TGCGCCAGCAGTGAAGCCGTTACGAACACCGGGGAGCTGTTTTTT	CASSEAVTNTGELFF
TRBJ2-7	-	-	TRBV28	TGTGCCAGCAGGATTCCCGGGCCCCTCGGCGAGCAGTACTTC	CASRIPGPLGEQYF
TRBJ1-2	-	-	TRBV24-1	TGTGCCACCAGTGATCCTACAAGCGGGGGCTATGGCTACACCTTC	CATSDPTSGGYGYTF
TRBJ1-6	TRBD1	-	TRBV6-5	TGTGCCAGCAGCCGAAGGACAGGAGCAACTTCACCCCTCCACTTT	CASSRRTGATSPLHF
TRBJ2-5	TRBD1	few	TRBV4-1	TGCGCCAGCAGCCAAGGACAGGGTATAGAGACCCAGTACTTC	CASSQGQGIETQYF
TRBJ1-5	-	-	TRBV7-2	TGTGCCAGCAGCTTAGAGGGGTATAGCAATCAGCCCCAGCATTTT	CASSLEGYSNQPQHF
TRBJ1-5	-	-	TRBV7-2	TGTGCCAGCAGCCCCTGGTCGGTCAGCAATCAGCCCCAGCATTTT	CASSPWSVSNQPQHF
TRBJ1-1	-	-	TRBV5-1	TGCGCCAGCAGCCCCCACTCGAACACTGAAGCTTTCTTT	CASSPHSNTEAFF
TRBJ1-6	-	-	TRBV28	TGTGCCAGCAGTCCACCGACAGCCCCGGCCTCACCCCTCCACTTT	CASSPPTAPASPLHF
TRBJ2-3	TRBD1	-	TRBV6-2/TRBV6-3	TGTGCCAGCAGTGGGACAGGCCCCACAGATACGCAGTATTTT	CASSGTGPTDTQYF
TRBJ1-6	-	-	TRBV21-1	TGTGCCAGCAGCGCCCACAGGCGGAAACTTTATAATTCACCCCTCCACTTT	CASSAHRRKLYNSPLHF
TRBJ1-5	-	-	TRBV13	TGTGCCAGCAGCTTAGGTCAGGGCAGTCAGCCCCAGCATTTT	CASSLGQGSQPQHF
TRBJ2-7	-	-	TRBV5-4	TGTGCCAGCAGCTTGGTAGATAGGCCTAGCGCTTCCTACGAGCAGTACTTC	CASSLVDRPSASYEQYF
TRBJ2-7	TRBD1	-	TRBV28	TGTGCCAGCAGTCCCGGGACAGGGGGCTTCGAGCAGTACTTC	CASSPGTGGFEQYF
TRBJ1-6	-	-	TRBV7-2	TGTGCCAGCAGCTTAGGGGGCGTTTGGAATTCACCCCTCCACTTT	CASSLGGVWNSPLHF
TRBJ1-2	TRBD1	-	TRBV4-1	TGCGCCAGCAGCCAAGACGGGACAGGTTATTATGGCTACACCTTC	CASSQDGTGYYGYTF
TRBJ1-1	-	-	TRBV3-1/TRBV3-2	TGTGCCAGCAGCCAAGGTGACAGAAACACTGAAGCTTTCTTT	CASSQGDRNTEAFF
TRBJ2-6	-	medium-sized	TRBV13	TGTGCCAGCAGCTTAGCCGGCTATGGGGCCAACGTCCTGACTTTC	CASSLAGYGANVLTF
TRBJ2-2	TRBD1	-	TRBV10-2	TGCGCCAGCAGCAGCCGGGACAGGAACACCGGGGAGCTGTTTTTT	CASSSRDRNTGELFF
TRBJ1-1	-	-	TRBV13	TGTGCCAGCAGCTCATACACACGGGGCGGCACTGAAGCTTTCTTT	CASSSYTRGGTEAFF
TRBJ1-2	-	-	TRBV21-1	TGTGCCAGCAGCAAAAGGGGAGGGGGGCTTCGTGGCTACACCTTC	CASSKRGGGLRGYTF
TRBJ1-5	TRBD1	-	TRBV28	TGTGCCAGCAGTCCGAGGGGGCGCGTGTATCAGCCCCAGCATTTT	CASSPRGRVYQPQHF
TRBJ1-2	-	-	TRBV27	TGTGCCAGCAGTATACGAGTAAACTATGGCTACACCTTC	CASSIRVNYGYTF
TRBJ1-1	-	-	TRBV5-5	TGTGCCAGCACCTTGGGGGTGGGGAACACTGAAGCTTTCTTT	CASTLGVGNTEAFF
TRBJ1-3	-	-	TRBV10-3	TGTGCCAAGTCTATTCCGGTGGGAGGAAACACCATATATTTT	CAKSIPVGGNTIYF
TRBJ1-1	-	-	TRBV19	TGTGCCAGTAGTATATTCGGGGGCGTTACTGAAGCTTTCTTT	CASSIFGGVTEAFF
TRBJ1-4	-	few	TRBV5-4	TGTGCCAGCAGCCGGATGAATGAAAAACTGTTTTTT	CASSRMNEKLFF
TRBJ1-1	-	once	TRBV5-4	TGTGCCAGCTCAATCATGAACACTGAAGCTTTCTTT	CASSIMNTEAFF
TRBJ2-1	TRBD1	-	TRBV5-8	TGTGCCAGCACCGAAGAGACAGGGGGCGCCTTCGATGTAGAGCAGTTCTTC	CASTEETGGAFDVEQFF
TRBJ1-2	TRBD1	-	TRBV18	TGTGCCAGCTCACCACCGACAGGGGTGGAGGGCTACACCTTC	CASSPPTGVEGYTF
TRBJ1-5	-	-	TRBV5-1	TGCGCCAGCAGCTTGGACGGAGATAGCAATCAGCCCCAGCATTTT	CASSLDGDSNQPQHF
TRBJ1-2	-	many	TRBV10-2	TGCGCCAGCAGTGAGTCGCAGATATACACCTTC	CASSESQIYTF
TRBJ2-2	-	large	TRBV5-1	TGCGCCAGCAGCAGGGCGGGACAGCGGACTTACACCGGGGAGCTGTTTTTT	CASSRAGQRTYTGELFF
TRBJ2-5	-	-	TRBV3-1/TRBV3-2	TGTGCCAGCAGCCAATCTCCCCACAGGGATGGGGGCCAAGAGACCCAGTACTTC	CASSQSPHRDGGQETQYF
TRBJ2-1	-	-	TRBV7-9	TGTGCCAGCAGCTTTCCGTTGGCCTCCCCCAATGAGCAGTTCTTC	CASSFPLASPNEQFF
TRBJ1-1	TRBD1	-	TRBV6-5	TGTGCCAGCAGGGACGGACAGGGGGTCGCTGGTGAAGCTTTCTTT	CASRDGQGVAGEAFF
TRBJ1-6	-	-	TRBV6-5	TGTGCCAGCAACAGAGGACCACAGAATTCACCCCTCCACTTT	CASNRGPQNSPLHF
TRBJ2-1	-	-	TRBV6-4	TGTGCCAGCAGTGACGACAGCTACAATGAGCAGTTCTTC	CASSDDSYNEQFF
TRBJ2-1	TRBD1	-	TRBV6-4	TGTGCCAGCAGTGACTCGGACAGGCCGCGGTTCTTC	CASSDSDRPRFF
TRBJ1-5	-	-	TRBV19	TGTGCCAGTAATTTGGCCGACAGGTTAAATCAGCCCCAGCATTTT	CASNLADRLNQPQHF
TRBJ2-5	-	-	TRBV6-6	TGTGCCAGGGGACCAAGAGGACACGAACAAGAGACCCAGTACTTC	CARGPRGHEQETQYF
TRBJ1-2	-	-	TRBV9	TGTGCCAGCAGCGTAGCGGGGGGAGTCTATGGCTACACCTTC	CASSVAGGVYGYTF
TRBJ1-2	-	-	TRBV12-3/TRBV12-4	TGTGCCAGCAACTCGTACTATGGCTACACCTTC	CASNSYYGYTF
TRBJ2-7	-	-	TRBV28	TGTGCCAGCAGTTTATTTTTCTCGGGCTACGAGCAGTACTTC	CASSLFFSGYEQYF
TRBJ2-3	-	-	TRBV7-3	TGTGCCAGCAGCCCCGGGGGAAGCACAGATACGCAGTATTTT	CASSPGGSTDTQYF
TRBJ2-6	-	-	TRBV5-4	TGTGCCAGCAGCATCCCACAGGGGGCCAACGTCCTGACTTTC	CASSIPQGANVLTF
TRBJ2-1	-	-	TRBV7-6	TGTGCCAGCAGGGCGGGGCGGATGAGCTCCTACAATGAGCAGTTCTTC	CASRAGRMSSYNEQFF
TRBJ2-7	-	-	TRBV6-5	TGTGCCAGCAGTTACTCCCTAGGTGGGGGGACCTACGAGCAGTACTTC	CASSYSLGGGTYEQYF
TRBJ2-4	-	-	TRBV3-1/TRBV3-2	TGTGCCAGCAGCCAGACAGCGGTAGCCAAAAACATTCAGTACTTC	CASSQTAVAKNIQYF
TRBJ2-1	-	-	TRBV3-1/TRBV3-2	TGTGCCAGCAGCCGACCCCCGGATGAGCAGTTCTTC	CASSRPPDEQFF
TRBJ1-2	TRBD1	-	TRBV7-9	TGTGCCAGCAGCTTACCTTGGGACAGGGGAGATGGCTACACCTTC	CASSLPWDRGDGYTF
TRBJ1-5	-	-	TRBV5-6	TGTGCCAGCAGCGCACAGGCTAGCAATCAGCCCCAGCATTTT	CASSAQASNQPQHF
TRBJ1-2	-	-	TRBV5-6	TGTGCCAGCAGCTCGCAGGGTTATGGCTACACCTTC	CASSSQGYGYTF